The present TCR beta chain was sequenced within a study of CDR3 diversity in severe acne. TCRdb independently ran MiXCR on the PCR reads; one entry per CDR3 protein. Of 85,000 to 120,000 distinct CDR3 sequences listed, 51% are singletons. Input material: blood. This TCR derives from a male donor with acne.

The CDR3 loop reads CASARGTGGAGPNQPQHF. The CDR3 DNA sequence: TGTGCCAGCGCCCGGGGGACAGGGGGCGCGGGACCAAATCAGCCCCAGCATTTT. V gene TRBV19 combines with J gene TRBJ1-5, with TRBD1 matching over 12 bases. The CDR3 extends over 18 amino acids. Trimming took 9 bases from V and 4 from J; bases not matched to a gene: 16. Germline loops: CDR1 LNHDA, CDR2 SQIVND (reference sequence). The variable domain in full, completed from reference TRBV19 and TRBJ1-5, reads DGGITQSPKYLFRKEGQNVTLSCEQNLNHDAMYWYRQDPGQGLRLIYYSQIVNDFQKGDIAEGYSVSREKKESFPLTVTSAQKNPTAFYLCASARGTGGAGPNQPQHFGDGTRLSIL.